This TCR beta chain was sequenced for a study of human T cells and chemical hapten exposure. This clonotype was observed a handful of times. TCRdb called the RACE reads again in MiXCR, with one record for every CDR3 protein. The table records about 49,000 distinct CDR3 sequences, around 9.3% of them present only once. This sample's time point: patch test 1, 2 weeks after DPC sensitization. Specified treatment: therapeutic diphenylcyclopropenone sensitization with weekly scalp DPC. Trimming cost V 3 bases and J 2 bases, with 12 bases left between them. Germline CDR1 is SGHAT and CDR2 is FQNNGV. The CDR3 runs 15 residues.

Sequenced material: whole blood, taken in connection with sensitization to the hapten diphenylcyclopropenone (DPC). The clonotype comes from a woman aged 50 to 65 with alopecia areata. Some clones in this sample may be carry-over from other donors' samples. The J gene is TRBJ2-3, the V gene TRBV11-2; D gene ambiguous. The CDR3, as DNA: TGTGCCAGCAGCTTTTCTGCCAGGACCACAGATACGCAGTATTTT. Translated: CASSFSARTTDTQYF.